This TCR beta chain stems from a study of blood T cell repertoires in COVID-19. Overall study context: Italy, Spain and the United States were the sources of the convalescent and acute COVID-19 samples.

The V gene's germline CDR1 is SGHAT and CDR2 FQNNGV. Trimming removed 3 bases from V and 5 bases from J; junction bases left unmatched: 4. The CDR3 spans 14 residues. Source study methods: The authors estimated nucleated cell counts from reference gene primer amplification. Sequencing used immunoSEQ multiplex PCR; TCRdb keeps in-frame clones, though not all of them. The D gene and trimming were derived from the DNA, and the V and J assignments and clone size from that table. The repertoire holds about 150,000 clones, with 82% as singletons. The sequencing sample was made of peripheral blood. The chain recombines TRBV11-2 with TRBJ1-2; the match to TRBD1 covers 9 bases. The sequence was obtained from a woman aged 80 or older with active or convalescent COVID-19. CDR3 residues: CASSLRDRGYGYTF. CDR3 in DNA: TGTGCCAGCAGCTTGAGAGACAGGGGGTATGGCTACACCTTC.